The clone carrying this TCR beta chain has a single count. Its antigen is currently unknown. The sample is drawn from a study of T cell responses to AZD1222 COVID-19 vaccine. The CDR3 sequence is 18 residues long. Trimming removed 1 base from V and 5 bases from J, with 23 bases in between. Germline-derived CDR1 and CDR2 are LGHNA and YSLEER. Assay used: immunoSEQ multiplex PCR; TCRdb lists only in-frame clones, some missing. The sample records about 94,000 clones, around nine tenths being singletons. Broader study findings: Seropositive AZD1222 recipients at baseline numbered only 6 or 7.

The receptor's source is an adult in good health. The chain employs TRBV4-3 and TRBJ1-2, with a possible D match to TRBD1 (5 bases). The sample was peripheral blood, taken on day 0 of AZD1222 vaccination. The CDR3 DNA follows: TGCGCCAGCAGCCAAGCCGTGTCTAATCGACAGTTTATTTATGGCTACACCTTC. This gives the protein CASSQAVSNRQFIYGYTF.